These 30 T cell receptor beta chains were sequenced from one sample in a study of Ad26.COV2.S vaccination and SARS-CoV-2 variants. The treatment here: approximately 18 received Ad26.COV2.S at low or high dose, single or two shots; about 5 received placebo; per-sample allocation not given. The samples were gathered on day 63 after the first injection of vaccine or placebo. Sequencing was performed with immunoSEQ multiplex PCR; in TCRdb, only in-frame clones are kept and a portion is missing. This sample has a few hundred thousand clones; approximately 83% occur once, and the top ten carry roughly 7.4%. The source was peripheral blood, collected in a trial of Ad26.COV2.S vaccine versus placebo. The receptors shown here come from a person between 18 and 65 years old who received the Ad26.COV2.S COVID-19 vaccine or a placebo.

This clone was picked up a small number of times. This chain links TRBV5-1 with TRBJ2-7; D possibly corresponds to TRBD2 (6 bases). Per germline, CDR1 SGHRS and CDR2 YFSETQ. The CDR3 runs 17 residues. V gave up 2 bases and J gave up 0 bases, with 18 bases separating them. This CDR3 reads CASSFTRAGTPSYEQYF. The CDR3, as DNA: TGCGCCAGCAGCTTTACTCGCGCCGGGACTCCCTCCTACGAGCAGTACTTC.

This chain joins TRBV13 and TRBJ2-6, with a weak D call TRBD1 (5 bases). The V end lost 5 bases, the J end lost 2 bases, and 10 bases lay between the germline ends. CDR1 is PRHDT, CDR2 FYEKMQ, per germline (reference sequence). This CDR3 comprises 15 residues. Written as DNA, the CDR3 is TGTGCCAGCAGCGTCCCAGGGACTGGGGCCAACGTCCTGACTTTC. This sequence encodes CASSVPGTGANVLTF.

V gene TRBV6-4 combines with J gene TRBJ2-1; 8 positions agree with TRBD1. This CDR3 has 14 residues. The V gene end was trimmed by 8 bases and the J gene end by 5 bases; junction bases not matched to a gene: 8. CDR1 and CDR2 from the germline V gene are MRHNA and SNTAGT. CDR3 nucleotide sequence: TGTGCCAGCGCCAAGGGACAGGCTCACAATGAGCAGTTCTTC. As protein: CASAKGQAHNEQFF.

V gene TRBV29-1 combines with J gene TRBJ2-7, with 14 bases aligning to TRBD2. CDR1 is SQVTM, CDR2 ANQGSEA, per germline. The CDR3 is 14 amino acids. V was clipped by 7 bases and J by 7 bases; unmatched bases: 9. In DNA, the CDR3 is TGCAGCGCGGGAGGACTAGCGGGAGGCGGAGAGCAGTACTTC. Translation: CSAGGLAGGGEQYF.

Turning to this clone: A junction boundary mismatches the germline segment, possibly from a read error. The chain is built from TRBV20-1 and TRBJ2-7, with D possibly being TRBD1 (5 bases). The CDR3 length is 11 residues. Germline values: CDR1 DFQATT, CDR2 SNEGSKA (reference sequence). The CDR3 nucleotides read TGCAGTGCTAGAGATAAAGGACATCTCCACTTC. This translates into CSARDKGHLHF.

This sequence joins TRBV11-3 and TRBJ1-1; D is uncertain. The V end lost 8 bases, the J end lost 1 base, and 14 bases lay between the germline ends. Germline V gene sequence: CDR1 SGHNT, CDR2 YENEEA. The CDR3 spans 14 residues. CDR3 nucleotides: TGTGCCAGCGTTAACGGGCAGCGGAACACTGAAGCTTTCTTT. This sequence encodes CASVNGQRNTEAFF.

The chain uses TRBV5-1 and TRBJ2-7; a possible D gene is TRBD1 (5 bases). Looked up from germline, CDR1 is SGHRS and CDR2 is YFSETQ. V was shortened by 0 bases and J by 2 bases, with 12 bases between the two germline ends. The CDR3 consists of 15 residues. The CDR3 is CASSLVAGSAYEQYF. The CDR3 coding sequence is TGCGCCAGCAGCTTGGTAGCAGGGTCTGCCTACGAGCAGTACTTC.

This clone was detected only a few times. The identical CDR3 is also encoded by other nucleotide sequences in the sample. DNA for the CDR3: TGTGCCAGCAGCTTGAGGGCGAACACTGAAGCTTTCTTT. Amino acid sequence: CASSLRANTEAFF. The chain carries TRBV7-2 and TRBJ1-1; the D is unclear. Trimming shortened V by 3 bases and J by 1 base, and 6 bases separated the two germline ends. The germline gives CDR1 SGHTA, CDR2 FQGNSA. The CDR3 totals 13 residues.

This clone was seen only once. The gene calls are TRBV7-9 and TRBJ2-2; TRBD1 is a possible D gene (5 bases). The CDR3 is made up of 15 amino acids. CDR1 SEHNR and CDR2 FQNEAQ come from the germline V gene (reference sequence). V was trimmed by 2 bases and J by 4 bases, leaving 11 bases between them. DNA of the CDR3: TGTGCCAGCAGCTTATACAGGCTACGCACCGGGGAGCTGTTTTTT. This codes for CASSLYRLRTGELFF.

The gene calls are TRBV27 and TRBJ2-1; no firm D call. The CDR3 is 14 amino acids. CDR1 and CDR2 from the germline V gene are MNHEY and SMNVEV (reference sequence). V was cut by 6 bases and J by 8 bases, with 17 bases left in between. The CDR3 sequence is CASSRSPVSDEQFF. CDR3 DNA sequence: TGTGCCAGCAGCCGTAGCCCGGTCAGCGATGAGCAGTTCTTC.

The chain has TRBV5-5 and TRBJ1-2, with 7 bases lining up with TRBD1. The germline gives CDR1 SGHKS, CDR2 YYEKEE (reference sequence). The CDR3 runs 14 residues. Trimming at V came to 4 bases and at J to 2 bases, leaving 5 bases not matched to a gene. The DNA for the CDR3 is TGTGCCAGCAGCCGTGGGACAGCCAACTATGGCTACACCTTC. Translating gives CASSRGTANYGYTF. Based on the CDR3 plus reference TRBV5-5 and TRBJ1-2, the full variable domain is DAGVTQSPTHLIKTRGQQVTLRCSPISGHKSVSWYQQVLGQGPQFIFQYYEKEERGRGNFPDRFSARQFPNYSSELNVNALLLGDSALYLCASSRGTANYGYTFGSGTRLTVV.

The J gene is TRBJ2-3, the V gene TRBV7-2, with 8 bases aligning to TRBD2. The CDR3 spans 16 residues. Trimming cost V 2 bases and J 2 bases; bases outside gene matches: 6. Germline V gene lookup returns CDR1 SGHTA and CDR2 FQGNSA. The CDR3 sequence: CASSLLAGGTTDTQYF. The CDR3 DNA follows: TGTGCCAGCAGCTTATTGGCGGGGGGTACCACAGATACGCAGTATTTT.

The CDR3 coding sequence is TGTGCCAGCAGTCCTATGGGGACGGGAGTTAACACAGATACGCAGTATTTT. Translated, it gives CASSPMGTGVNTDTQYF. The chain is built from TRBV28 and TRBJ2-3; D possibly corresponds to TRBD2 (6 bases). Deletions cut 5 bases from V and 2 bases from J, with 20 bases between. There are 17 residues in the CDR3. Germline lookup yields CDR1 MDHEN and CDR2 SYDVKM.

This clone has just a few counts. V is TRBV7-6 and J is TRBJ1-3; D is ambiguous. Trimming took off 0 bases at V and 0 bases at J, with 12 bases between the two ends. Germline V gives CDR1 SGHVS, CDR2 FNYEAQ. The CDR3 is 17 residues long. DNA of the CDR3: TGTGCCAGCAGCTTAGCGGCAGTTAGTTTCTCTGGAAACACCATATATTTT. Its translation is CASSLAAVSFSGNTIYF.

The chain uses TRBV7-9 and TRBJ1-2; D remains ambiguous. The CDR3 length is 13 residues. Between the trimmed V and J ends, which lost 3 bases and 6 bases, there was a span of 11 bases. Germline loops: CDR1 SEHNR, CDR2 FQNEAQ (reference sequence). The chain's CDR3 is CASSLIGEDGYTF. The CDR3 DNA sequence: TGTGCCAGCAGCTTGATTGGGGAGGATGGCTACACCTTC.

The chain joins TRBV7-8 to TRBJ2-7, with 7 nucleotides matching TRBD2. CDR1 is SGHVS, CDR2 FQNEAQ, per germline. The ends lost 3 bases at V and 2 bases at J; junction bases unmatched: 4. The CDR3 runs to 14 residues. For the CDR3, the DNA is TGTGCCAGCAGCTTGCGGGACTACGCCTACGAGCAGTACTTC. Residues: CASSLRDYAYEQYF.

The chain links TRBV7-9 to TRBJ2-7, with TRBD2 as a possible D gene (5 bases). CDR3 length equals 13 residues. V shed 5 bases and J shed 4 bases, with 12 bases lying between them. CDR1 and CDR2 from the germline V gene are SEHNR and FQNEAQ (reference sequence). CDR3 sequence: CASSPRTGYEQYF. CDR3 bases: TGTGCCAGCAGCCCCCGGACGGGGTACGAGCAGTACTTC.

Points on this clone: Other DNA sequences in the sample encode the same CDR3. The DNA for the CDR3 is TGCGCCAGCAGCTTGGGGGGCACAGATACGCAGTATTTT. Translated: CASSLGGTDTQYF. The gene calls are TRBV5-1 and TRBJ2-3; D call uncertain. The germline V and J ends were trimmed by 0 bases and 1 base, with 3 bases remaining between them. This CDR3 has 13 amino acids. CDR1 is SGHRS and CDR2 is YFSETQ in the germline V gene.

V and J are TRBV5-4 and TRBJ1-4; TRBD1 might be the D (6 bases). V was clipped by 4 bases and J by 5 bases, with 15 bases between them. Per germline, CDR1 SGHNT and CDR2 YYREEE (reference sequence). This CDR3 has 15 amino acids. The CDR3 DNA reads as TGTGCCAGCAGCCTACGGACAGATCAAAATGAAAAACTGTTTTTT. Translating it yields CASSLRTDQNEKLFF.

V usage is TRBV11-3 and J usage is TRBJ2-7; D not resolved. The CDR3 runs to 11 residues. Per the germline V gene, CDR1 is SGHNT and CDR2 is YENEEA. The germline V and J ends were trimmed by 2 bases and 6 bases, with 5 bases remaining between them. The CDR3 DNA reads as TGTGCCAGCAGCTTACAGAGCGAGCAGTACTTC. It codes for CASSLQSEQYF.

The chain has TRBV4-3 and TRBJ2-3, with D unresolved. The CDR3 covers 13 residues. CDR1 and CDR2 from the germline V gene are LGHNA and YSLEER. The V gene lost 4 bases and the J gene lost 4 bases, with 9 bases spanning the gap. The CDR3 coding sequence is TGCGCCAGCAGCCCTGGGTCCTCAGATACGCAGTATTTT. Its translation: CASSPGSSDTQYF.

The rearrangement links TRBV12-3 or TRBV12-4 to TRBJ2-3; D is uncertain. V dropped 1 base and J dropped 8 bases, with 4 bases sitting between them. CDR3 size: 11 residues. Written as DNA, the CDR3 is TGTGCCAGCAGTTTAGGCCCTACGCAGTATTTT. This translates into CASSLGPTQYF.

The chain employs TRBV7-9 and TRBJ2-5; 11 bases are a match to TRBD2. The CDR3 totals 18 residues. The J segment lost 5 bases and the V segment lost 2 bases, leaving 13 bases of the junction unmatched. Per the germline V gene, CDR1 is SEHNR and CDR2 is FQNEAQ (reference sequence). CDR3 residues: CASSLSALLAGVWETQYF. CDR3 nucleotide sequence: TGTGCCAGCAGCTTATCCGCCCTACTAGCGGGGGTTTGGGAGACCCAGTACTTC.

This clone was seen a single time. The CDR3 nucleotides read TGTGCCAGCAGCTTAAAGGGGTACGGGGGAGGGTCCTTTGGCTACACCTTC. It is translated as CASSLKGYGGGSFGYTF. This chain links TRBV11-2 with TRBJ1-2, with a possible D match to TRBD1 (5 bases). With 2 bases removed from V and 7 bases from J, the gap between germline ends came to 23 bases. The CDR3 is made up of 17 amino acids. Germline CDR1 and CDR2: SGHAT and FQNNGV.

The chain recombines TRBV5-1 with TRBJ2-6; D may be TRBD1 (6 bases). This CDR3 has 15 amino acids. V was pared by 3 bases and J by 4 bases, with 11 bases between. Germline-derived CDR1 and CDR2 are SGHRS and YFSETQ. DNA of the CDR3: TGCGCCAGCAGCTCCCAGGGGCCCGGGGCCAACGTCCTGACTTTC. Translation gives CASSSQGPGANVLTF.

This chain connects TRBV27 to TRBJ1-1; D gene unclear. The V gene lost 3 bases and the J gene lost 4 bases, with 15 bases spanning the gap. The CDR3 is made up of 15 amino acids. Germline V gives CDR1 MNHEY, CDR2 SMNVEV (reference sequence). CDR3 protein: CASSLSTTTLTEAFF. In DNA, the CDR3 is TGTGCCAGCAGTTTGAGCACGACGACCCTCACTGAAGCTTTCTTT.

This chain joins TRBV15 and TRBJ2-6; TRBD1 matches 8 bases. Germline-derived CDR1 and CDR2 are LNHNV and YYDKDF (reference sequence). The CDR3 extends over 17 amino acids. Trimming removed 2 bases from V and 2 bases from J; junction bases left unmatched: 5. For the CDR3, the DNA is TGTGCCACCAGCAGAAACGGACAGGGCCCTGGGGCCAACGTCCTGACTTTC. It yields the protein CATSRNGQGPGANVLTF.

For the CDR3, the DNA is TGTGCCAGCAGCCCTTCGACACCCTGGAATGAGCAGTTCTTC. Its protein is CASSPSTPWNEQFF. This chain connects TRBV7-9 to TRBJ2-1; D remains unclear. V lost 5 bases and J 7 bases, leaving 15 bases between the germline ends. The germline V gene has CDR1 SEHNR and CDR2 FQNEAQ (reference sequence). CDR3 length: 14 residues.

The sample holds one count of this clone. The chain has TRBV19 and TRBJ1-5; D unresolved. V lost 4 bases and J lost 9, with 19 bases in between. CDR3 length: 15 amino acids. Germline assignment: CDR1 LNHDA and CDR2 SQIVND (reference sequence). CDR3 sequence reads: CASSNGYGSPRPQHF. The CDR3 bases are TGTGCCAGTAGTAACGGTTATGGGTCCCCTCGGCCCCAGCATTTT.

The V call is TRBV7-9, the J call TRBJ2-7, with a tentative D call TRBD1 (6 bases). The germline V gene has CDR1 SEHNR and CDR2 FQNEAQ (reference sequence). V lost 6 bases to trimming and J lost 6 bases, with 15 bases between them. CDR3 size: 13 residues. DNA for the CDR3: TGTGCCAGCAGACAGCTCACAGGGAGCGAGCAGTACTTC. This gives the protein CASRQLTGSEQYF.